This T cell receptor (beta chain) was found in a study of cytomegalovirus exposure and HLA in healthy donors. General observations from the study: Later work associated 16,951 TCR beta sequences with HLA alleles at 0.05 false discovery rate. Common viral pathogens (according to a later analysis) appeared linked to several of the most significant clusters. 164 TCR beta chains were listed as cytomegalovirus-associated. In a later analysis, TCR association rates varied by HLA locus: DRB1 most, HLA-C fewest.

As concerns this clone: Its antigen is as yet unknown.

The length of the CDR3 is 13 residues. Between the trimmed V and J ends, which lost 10 bases and 4 bases, there was a span of 14 bases. Germline CDR1 reads MNHNS; CDR2 reads SASEGT. The PCR contained 60 Vbeta and 13 Jbeta primers. Some clones are missing from TCRdb's copy, which holds only in-frame ones; the method was immunoSEQ multiplex PCR. The data hold roughly 140,000 clones, with 82% observed a single time. The sequencing sample was made of PBMCs. The V gene is TRBV6-1, the J gene TRBJ2-1; D perhaps matches TRBD1 (6 bases). This sequence originates from a woman aged 60 to 75 in good health and CMV-seropositive. The CDR3 DNA reads as TGTGCCACCCAGGGACATTGGTACAATGAGCAGTTCTTC. Residues: CATQGHWYNEQFF.